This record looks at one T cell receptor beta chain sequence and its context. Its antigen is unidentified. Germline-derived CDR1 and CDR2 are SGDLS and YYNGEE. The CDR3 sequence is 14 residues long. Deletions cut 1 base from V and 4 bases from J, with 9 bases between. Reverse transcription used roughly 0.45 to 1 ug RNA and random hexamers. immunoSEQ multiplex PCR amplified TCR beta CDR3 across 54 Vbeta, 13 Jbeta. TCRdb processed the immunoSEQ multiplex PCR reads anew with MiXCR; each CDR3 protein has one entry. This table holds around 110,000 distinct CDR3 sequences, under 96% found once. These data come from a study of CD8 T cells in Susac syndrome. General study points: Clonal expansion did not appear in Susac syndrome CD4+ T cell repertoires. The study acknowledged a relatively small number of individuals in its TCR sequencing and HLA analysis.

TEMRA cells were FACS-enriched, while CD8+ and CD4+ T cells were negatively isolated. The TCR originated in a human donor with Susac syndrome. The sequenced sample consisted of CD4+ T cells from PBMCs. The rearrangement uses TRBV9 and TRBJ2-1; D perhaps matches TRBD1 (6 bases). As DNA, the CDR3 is TGTGCCAGCAGCGTACAAGACAGGTACAATGAGCAGTTCTTC. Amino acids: CASSVQDRYNEQFF.